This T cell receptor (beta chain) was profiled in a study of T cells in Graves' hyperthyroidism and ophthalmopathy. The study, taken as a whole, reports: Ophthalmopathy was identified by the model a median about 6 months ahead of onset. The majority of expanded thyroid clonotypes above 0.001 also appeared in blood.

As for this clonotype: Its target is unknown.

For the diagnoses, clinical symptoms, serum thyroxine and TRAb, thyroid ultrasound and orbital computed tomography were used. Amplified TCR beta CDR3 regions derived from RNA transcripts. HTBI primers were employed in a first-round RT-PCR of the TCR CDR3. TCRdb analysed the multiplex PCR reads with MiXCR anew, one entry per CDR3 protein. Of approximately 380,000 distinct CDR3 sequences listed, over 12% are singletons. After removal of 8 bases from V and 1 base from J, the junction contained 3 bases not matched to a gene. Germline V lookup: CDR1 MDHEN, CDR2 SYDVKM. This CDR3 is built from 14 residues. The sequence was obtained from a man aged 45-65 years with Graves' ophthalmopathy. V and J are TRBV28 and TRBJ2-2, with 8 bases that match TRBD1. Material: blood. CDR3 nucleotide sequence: TGTGCCAGCGGGGACAGGATGAACACCGGGGAGCTGTTTTTT. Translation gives CASGDRMNTGELFF. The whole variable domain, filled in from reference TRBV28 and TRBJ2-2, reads DVKVTQSSRYLVKRTGEKVFLECVQDMDHENMFWYRQDPGLGLRLIYFSYDVKMKEKGDIPEGYSVSREKKERFSLILESASTNQTSMYLCASGDRMNTGELFFGEGSRLTVL.